The 14 T cell receptor beta chains reported below all come from one sample, sequenced in a study of blood T cells in healthy people across ages. Primers used in a second PCR of about 7 to 12 cycles were a sample-barcoded 5' primer and a J-beta primer mix. Each CDR3 protein is one row after TCRdb ran MiXCR on the 5' RACE reads. The sample lists 660,000 or so distinct CDR3 sequences, approximately 59% occurring once. The sequenced sample consisted of blood. All receptors derive from a man in his fifties or sixties in good health.

This clonotype came up a few times. The chain is built from TRBV27 and TRBJ1-1; TRBD1 is a possible D gene (5 bases). Trimming cost V 10 bases and J 4 bases, with 10 bases left between them. The length of the CDR3 is 11 residues. Germline assignment: CDR1 MNHEY and CDR2 SMNVEV (reference sequence). As DNA, the CDR3 is TGTGCCACCCTGAGGGGCACTGAAGCTTTCTTT. Encoded protein: CATLRGTEAFF.

This chain connects TRBV18 to TRBJ1-2; D gene ambiguous. The CDR3 runs to 14 residues. Germline lookup yields CDR1 KGHSH and CDR2 LQKENI. Trimming stripped 3 bases from V and 5 bases from J, with 13 bases between. The CDR3 region has the DNA TGTGCCAGCTCACCGTCGTCCTCATCTTATGGCTACACCTTC. Translation gives CASSPSSSSYGYTF.

The CDR3 bases are TGTGCCATCAGTGATAGACAGATACGGTACGAGCAGTTCTTC. It translates to CAISDRQIRYEQFF. V gene TRBV10-3 combines with J gene TRBJ2-1, with D possibly TRBD1 on 5 matching bases. V was shortened by 3 bases and J by 10 bases, with 16 bases between the two germline ends. From germline, CDR1 is ENHRY and CDR2 SYGVKD. The CDR3 length is 14 residues.

The rearrangement links TRBV11-2 to TRBJ1-4, with a tentative D call TRBD1 (6 bases). This CDR3 is built from 15 residues. V lost 3 bases, J lost 4 bases, and 12 bases lay in between. Germline-derived CDR1 and CDR2 are SGHAT and FQNNGV. In DNA form, the CDR3 reads TGTGCCAGCAGCTTGTGGGGGGGCCTTAATGAAAAACTGTTTTTT. This translates into CASSLWGGLNEKLFF.

This chain's CDR3 is CASSYQQGRETQYF. The CDR3 region has the DNA TGTGCCAGCAGTTACCAACAGGGGAGGGAGACCCAGTACTTC. The rearrangement joins TRBV6-5 to TRBJ2-5; tentatively, D is TRBD1 (7 bases). Trimming pared 2 bases from V and 5 bases from J, leaving 12 bases between. The CDR3 loop spans 14 amino acids. The germline CDR1 and CDR2 sequences are MNHEY and SVGAGI.

This sequence joins TRBV20-1 and TRBJ2-5; TRBD2 aligns across 8 bases. The J segment lost 3 bases and the V segment lost 6 bases, leaving 6 bases of the junction unmatched. There are 13 residues in the CDR3. Germline CDR1 DFQATT, CDR2 SNEGSKA (reference sequence). The CDR3 nucleotides are TGCAGTGCCCAAGGTAGCGGGGAAGAGACCCAGTACTTC. Protein product: CSAQGSGEETQYF.

V gene TRBV3-1 combines with J gene TRBJ1-2; D uncertain. Germline-derived CDR1 and CDR2 are LGHDT and YNNKEL (reference sequence). CDR3 length equals 15 residues. V was trimmed by 1 base and J by 0 bases, leaving 9 bases between them. This CDR3 is CASSQGAGANYGYTF. CDR3 coding DNA: TGTGCCAGCAGCCAAGGGGCCGGAGCTAACTATGGCTACACCTTC.

This clonotype was counted only a few times. The genes are TRBV7-2 and TRBJ2-5, with 7 positions matching TRBD1. The CDR3 is made up of 15 amino acids. V dropped 3 bases and J dropped 2; count of bases not matched to a gene: 6. CDR1 and CDR2 (germline): SGHTA, FQGNSA. The CDR3 sequence is CASSFSPGQQETQYF. The CDR3 bases are TGTGCCAGCAGCTTCAGCCCGGGACAGCAAGAGACCCAGTACTTC.

This clonotype was picked up a small number of times. The chain carries TRBV27 and TRBJ1-4; D is possibly TRBD1 (5 bases). Looked up from germline, CDR1 is MNHEY and CDR2 is SMNVEV (reference sequence). V lost 3 bases to trimming and J lost 6 bases, with 17 bases between them. The length of the CDR3 is 16 residues. The DNA for the CDR3 is TGTGCCAGCAGTTTCCGTCAAGGGGTCATACATGAAAAACTGTTTTTT. This translates into CASSFRQGVIHEKLFF.

This clonotype was recorded a few times. The genes are TRBV7-2 and TRBJ2-5; TRBD2 aligns across 8 bases. This CDR3 has 14 amino acids. V shed 3 bases and J 9 bases; nucleotides not matched to a gene: 9. In germline, CDR1 is SGHTA, CDR2 FQGNSA. CDR3 DNA: TGTGCCAGCAGCTTCGCTAGCGGGTCCGCGGCCCAGTACTTC. It specifies CASSFASGSAAQYF.

This clonotype occurred once. The V and J genes are TRBV7-9 and TRBJ2-3; 10 bases agree with TRBD2. The germline V gene encodes CDR1 SEHNR and CDR2 FQNEAQ (reference sequence). The CDR3 covers 17 residues. J was trimmed by 2 bases and V by 5 bases; bases with no gene match: 10. CDR3 bases: TGTGCCAGCAGCGATGCTACTAGCGGGGACTACACAGATACGCAGTATTTT. Its translation: CASSDATSGDYTDTQYF.

The rearrangement links TRBV20-1 to TRBJ2-3; 7 positions match TRBD1. V lost 1 base, J lost 2 bases, and 6 bases stayed unmatched. CDR1 is DFQATT, CDR2 SNEGSKA, per germline (reference sequence). CDR3 length: 15 residues. CDR3 residues: CSARAGQDATDTQYF. CDR3 sequence (DNA): TGCAGTGCTAGAGCTGGACAGGACGCCACAGATACGCAGTATTTT.

This clonotype was seen a handful of times. CDR3 sequence (DNA): TGTGCCAGCAGATATCTGAGGGGGACCATGAACACTGAAGCTTTCTTT. Its protein is CASRYLRGTMNTEAFF. The V gene is TRBV6-5, the J gene TRBJ1-1; possible D gene TRBD1, 6 bases. Germline CDR1 MNHEY, CDR2 SVGAGI. The V end was cut by 6 bases, the J end by 0 bases, with 17 bases between. The CDR3 is 16 amino acids.

A few counts support this clonotype. The chain carries TRBV21-1 and TRBJ2-2; the table assigns TRBD2, which was not confirmed against the DNA. TRBV21-1 is a known pseudogene. The length of the CDR3 is 14 residues. CDR3 DNA sequence: TGTGCCAGCAGCAAAATACAGCGTGGAGTGGAGCTGTTTTTT. It encodes CASSKIQRGVELFF.